This entry lists 24 T cell receptor beta chains sequenced from one sample in a study of cytomegalovirus exposure and HLA in healthy donors. TCRdb's table, derived via immunoSEQ multiplex PCR, lists solely in-frame clones and lacks some. Here the sample spans 150,000 to 200,000 clones, 75% to 90% being singletons. Material for sequencing was PBMCs. These receptors were obtained from a man between 18 and 29 years old in good health and CMV-seropositive.

As DNA, the CDR3 is TGTGCCAGCAGTCCAACGGGACAGGGAGGAAACACCATATATTTT. Amino acids: CASSPTGQGGNTIYF. V gene TRBV28 combines with J gene TRBJ1-3, with 9 bases matching TRBD1. Losses at the gene ends were 5 bases for V and 4 bases for J; bases not matched to a gene: 6. Germline V lookup: CDR1 MDHEN, CDR2 SYDVKM. This CDR3 spans 15 amino acids.

The chain carries TRBV6-1 and TRBJ1-2; 10 bases fit TRBD1. The CDR3 totals 14 residues. Germline CDR1 is MNHNS and CDR2 is SASEGT. Unmatched junction bases numbered 9, after V lost 11 bases and J lost 3 bases. DNA for the CDR3: TGTGCCGGGGACAGGGGAAGCTCTGACTATGGCTACACCTTC. Its translation: CAGDRGSSDYGYTF.

Only a few counts were recorded for this clone. CDR3 sequence (DNA): TGTGCCTGGAGGGGCTACACCGGGGAGCTGTTTTTT. Amino acids: CAWRGYTGELFF. The chain recombines TRBV30 with TRBJ2-2; D gene unclear. Germline V gene lookup returns CDR1 GTSNPN and CDR2 SVGIG (reference sequence). V shed 3 bases and J shed 3 bases, with 5 bases lying between them. This CDR3 is 12 amino acids long.

The rearrangement uses TRBV7-9 and TRBJ2-7, with 11 bases matching TRBD2. The CDR3 loop spans 15 amino acids. V lost 5 bases, J lost 7 bases, and 10 bases stayed unmatched. The germline V gene has CDR1 SEHNR and CDR2 FQNEAQ (reference sequence). The CDR3 DNA follows: TGTGCCAGCAGCCGACGACTAGCGGGACCGATTGAGCAGTACTTC. It is translated as CASSRRLAGPIEQYF. Full variable domain (rest looked up from reference TRBV7-9 and TRBJ2-7): DTGVSQNPRHKITKRGQNVTFRCDPISEHNRLYWYRQTLGQGPEFLTYFQNEAQLEKSRLLSDRFSAERPKGSFSTLEIQRTEQGDSAMYLCASSRRLAGPIEQYFGPGTRLTVT.

The J gene is TRBJ2-2, the V gene TRBV9, with D possibly matching TRBD1 (5 bases). Between the trimmed V and J ends, which lost 3 bases and 6 bases, there was a span of 9 bases. The CDR3 extends over 13 amino acids. Germline assignment: CDR1 SGDLS and CDR2 YYNGEE. CDR3 sequence: CASSGVGAGELFF. The DNA for the CDR3 is TGTGCCAGCAGCGGGGTAGGGGCCGGGGAGCTGTTTTTT.

Only one count was recorded for this clone. The chain employs TRBV5-4 and TRBJ2-6, with TRBD1 matching over 8 bases. V shed 4 bases and J 7 bases; nucleotides not matched to a gene: 7. Germline CDR1 is SGHNT and CDR2 is YYREEE (reference sequence). The CDR3 consists of 15 residues. The CDR3 here is CASSLGQGSANVLTF. The CDR3 coding sequence is TGTGCCAGCAGCCTAGGACAGGGATCCGCCAACGTCCTGACTTTC. The full variable domain, its missing parts supplied by reference TRBV5-4 and TRBJ2-6, is ETGVTQSPTHLIKTRGQQVTLRCSSQSGHNTVSWYQQALGQGPQFIFQYYREEENGRGNFPPRFSGLQFPNYSSELNVNALELDDSALYLCASSLGQGSANVLTFGAGSRLTVL.

The chain links TRBV2 to TRBJ2-7; 8 bases are a match to TRBD2. CDR3 length: 13 residues. Germline V CDR1 and CDR2: SNHLY, FYNNEI. Germline trimming cut 7 bases from V and 3 bases from J; bases unmatched to any gene: 5. The CDR3 loop reads CASNRLANYEQYF. CDR3 in DNA: TGTGCCAGCAACCGACTAGCGAACTACGAGCAGTACTTC.

CDR3 sequence (DNA): TGTGCCAGCAAACTTAGGAGGAACAACTATGGCTACACCTTC. The encoded protein is CASKLRRNNYGYTF. The chain recombines TRBV11-2 with TRBJ1-2, with D unclear. V shed 7 bases and J shed 2 bases, with 14 bases lying between them. The CDR3 contains 14 residues. The germline gives CDR1 SGHAT, CDR2 FQNNGV. Looking up the rest from reference TRBV11-2 and TRBJ1-2 gives the full variable domain: EAGVAQSPRYKIIEKRQSVAFWCNPISGHATLYWYQQILGQGPKLLIQFQNNGVVDDSQLPKDRFSAERLKGVDSTLKIQPAKLEDSAVYLCASKLRRNNYGYTFGSGTRLTVV.

V is TRBV15 and J is TRBJ2-7, with 9 nucleotides matching TRBD1. The CDR3 consists of 17 residues. Germline V gives CDR1 LNHNV, CDR2 YYDKDF (reference sequence). V shed 1 base, J shed 1 base, and the junction held 8 bases outside the gene matches. The CDR3 DNA reads as TGTGCCACCAGCAGAGGGGGACAGGGTTTTCGGTCCTACGAGCAGTACTTC. It is translated as CATSRGGQGFRSYEQYF.

The rearrangement uses TRBV7-8 and TRBJ2-1; TRBD2 agrees at 9 bases. CDR3 size: 18 residues. The junction had 16 bases not matched to a gene; V was cut back by 5 bases and J by 5 bases. Germline CDR1 is SGHVS and CDR2 is FQNEAQ. The DNA for the CDR3 is TGTGCCAGCAGCCAGAGCTTTAGGTTGAGCGGGAGGAACAATGAGCAGTTCTTC. Protein sequence: CASSQSFRLSGRNNEQFF.

V is TRBV30 and J is TRBJ1-5; D is unresolved. The ends were cut back, 7 bases at V and 0 bases at J, with 13 bases in the middle. CDR1 and CDR2 from the germline V gene are GTSNPN and SVGIG (reference sequence). This CDR3 has 14 residues. The CDR3 here is CASADLDSNQPQHF. The CDR3 DNA sequence: TGTGCCTCAGCAGACTTGGATAGCAATCAGCCCCAGCATTTT.

V is TRBV27 and J is TRBJ2-5, with TRBD2 matching 11 bases. In germline, CDR1 is MNHEY, CDR2 SMNVEV (reference sequence). V lost 4 bases, J lost 1 base, and 5 bases stayed unmatched. The CDR3 is 16 amino acids. CDR3 bases: TGTGCCAGCAGTTCACTAGCGGGAGATATCCAAGAGACCCAGTACTTC. Translation gives CASSSLAGDIQETQYF.

The rearrangement links TRBV7-2 to TRBJ2-1; 15 positions match TRBD2. Germline trimming cut 7 bases from V and 1 base from J; bases unmatched to any gene: 5. The CDR3 extends over 17 amino acids. Germline V CDR1 and CDR2: SGHTA, FQGNSA. The CDR3 DNA is TGTGCCAGCAAAGGGACTAGCGGGAGGTTATCCTACAATGAGCAGTTCTTC. Translating gives CASKGTSGRLSYNEQFF.

This clone was detected once. The V and J genes are TRBV2 and TRBJ1-2; 10 bases map to TRBD1. Germline V CDR1 and CDR2: SNHLY, FYNNEI. V shed 1 base, J shed 7 bases, and the junction held 3 bases outside the gene matches. The CDR3 runs 14 residues. The chain's CDR3 is CASSEGTGGSGYTF. For the CDR3, the DNA is TGTGCCAGCAGTGAAGGGACAGGGGGATCTGGCTACACCTTC.

In DNA form, the CDR3 reads TGTGCCAGCAGCCCCGCCTACAGGGACACTGAAGCTTTCTTT. Encoded protein: CASSPAYRDTEAFF. This chain uses TRBV13 with TRBJ1-1, with D perhaps matching TRBD1 (6 bases). The V and J ends lost 5 bases and 3 bases respectively, with 13 bases between them. From germline, CDR1 is PRHDT and CDR2 FYEKMQ (reference sequence). The CDR3 extends over 14 amino acids.

The CDR3 nucleotides are TGCGCCAGCAGCCAAGAGGGGACTAGGAACACCGGGGAGCTGTTTTTT. The encoded protein is CASSQEGTRNTGELFF. The rearrangement uses TRBV4-3 and TRBJ2-2; 8 bases map to TRBD2. The CDR3 is made up of 16 amino acids. Germline lookup yields CDR1 LGHNA and CDR2 YSLEER. The V and J ends lost 0 bases and 1 base, in that order; junction bases with no gene match: 1.

The chain links TRBV5-1 to TRBJ2-7, with TRBD2 identical over 14 bases. The CDR3 sequence is 15 residues long. The J segment lost 9 bases and the V segment lost 4 bases, leaving 9 bases of the junction unmatched. Germline CDR1 SGHRS, CDR2 YFSETQ. The CDR3: CASSPIQTSGRGQYF. DNA of the CDR3: TGCGCCAGCAGCCCCATACAGACTAGCGGGAGGGGGCAGTACTTC.

This clone was seen just once. This same CDR3 is encoded by further DNA sequences in the sample. The chain carries TRBV20-1 and TRBJ2-3, with D hard to call. V lost 5 bases to trimming and J lost 6 bases, with 6 bases between them. CDR3 length: 10 amino acids. Germline V lookup: CDR1 DFQATT, CDR2 SNEGSKA (reference sequence). This CDR3 reads CSARADTQYF. CDR3 nucleotides: TGCAGTGCTCGAGCGGATACGCAGTATTTT.

V is TRBV6-6 and J is TRBJ1-1; TRBD1 matches 7 bases. The CDR3 covers 13 residues. Germline V gene sequence: CDR1 MNHNY, CDR2 SVGAGI (reference sequence). V trimming: 5 bases; J trimming: 4 bases; junction bases outside the gene matches: 4. CDR3: CASSPRGLTEAFF. The CDR3 coding sequence is TGTGCCAGCAGTCCAAGGGGGCTCACTGAAGCTTTCTTT.

The chain links TRBV10-3 to TRBJ1-1; possibly TRBD1 for D (6 bases). Trimming took 7 bases from V and 3 from J, leaving 9 bases between them. Germline CDR1 is ENHRY and CDR2 is SYGVKD. CDR3 length: 12 residues. The CDR3 DNA sequence: TGTGCCATCAACAAGGGGGACACTGAAGCTTTCTTT. This codes for CAINKGDTEAFF.

The chain has TRBV7-9 and TRBJ2-1; D perhaps matches TRBD1 (6 bases). The CDR3 is made up of 16 amino acids. V shed 2 bases and J shed 1 base, with 12 bases lying between them. The germline gives CDR1 SEHNR, CDR2 FQNEAQ (reference sequence). DNA of the CDR3: TGTGCCAGCAGCTTACCCGTAGGGGGTTCCTACAATGAGCAGTTCTTC. It codes for CASSLPVGGSYNEQFF.

The rearrangement joins TRBV30 to TRBJ1-1; maybe TRBD1 (6 bases). The CDR3 totals 13 residues. The germline gives CDR1 GTSNPN, CDR2 SVGIG (reference sequence). Trimming removed 3 bases from V and 4 bases from J, with 12 bases in between. The CDR3 loop reads CAWRRAGATEAFF. CDR3 DNA: TGTGCCTGGAGGAGGGCAGGGGCCACTGAAGCTTTCTTT.

The chain recombines TRBV9 with TRBJ2-3; 8 bases agree with TRBD1. The length of the CDR3 is 12 residues. V trimming: 7 bases; J trimming: 4 bases; junction bases outside the gene matches: 2. Germline values: CDR1 SGDLS, CDR2 YYNGEE. CDR3 residues: CASQGASDTQYF. CDR3 in DNA: TGTGCCAGCCAGGGGGCATCAGATACGCAGTATTTT.

V is TRBV7-2 and J is TRBJ1-2; unclear D gene. CDR3 length: 15 residues. Germline V lookup: CDR1 SGHTA, CDR2 FQGNSA. V was cut by 8 bases and J by 2 bases, with 18 bases left in between. Written as DNA, the CDR3 is TGTGCCAGCCGTTCGGCCGCTGGGCTCAACTATGGCTACACCTTC. It yields the protein CASRSAAGLNYGYTF.